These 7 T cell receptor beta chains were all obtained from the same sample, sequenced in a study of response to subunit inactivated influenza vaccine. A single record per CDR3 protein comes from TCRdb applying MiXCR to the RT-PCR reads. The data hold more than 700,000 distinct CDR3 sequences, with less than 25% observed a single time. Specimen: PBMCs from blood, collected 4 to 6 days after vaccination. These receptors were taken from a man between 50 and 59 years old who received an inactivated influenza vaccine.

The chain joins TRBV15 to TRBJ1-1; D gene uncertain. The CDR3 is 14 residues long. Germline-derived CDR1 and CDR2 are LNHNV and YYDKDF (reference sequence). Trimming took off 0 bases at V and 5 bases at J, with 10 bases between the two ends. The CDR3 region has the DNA TGTGCCACCAGCAGAGAAGTTGGGTTAACTGAAGCTTTCTTT. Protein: CATSREVGLTEAFF. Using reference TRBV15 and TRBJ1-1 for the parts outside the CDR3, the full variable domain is DAMVIQNPRYQVTQFGKPVTLSCSQTLNHNVMYWYQQKSSQAPKLLFHYYDKDFNNEADTPDNFQSRRPNTSFCFLDIRSPGLGDTAMYLCATSREVGLTEAFFGQGTRLTVV.

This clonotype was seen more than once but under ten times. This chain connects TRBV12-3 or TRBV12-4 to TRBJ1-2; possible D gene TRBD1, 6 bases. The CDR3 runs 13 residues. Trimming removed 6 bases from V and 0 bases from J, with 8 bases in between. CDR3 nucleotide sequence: TGTGCCAGCAGGACAGGAGCTAACTATGGCTACACCTTC. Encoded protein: CASRTGANYGYTF.

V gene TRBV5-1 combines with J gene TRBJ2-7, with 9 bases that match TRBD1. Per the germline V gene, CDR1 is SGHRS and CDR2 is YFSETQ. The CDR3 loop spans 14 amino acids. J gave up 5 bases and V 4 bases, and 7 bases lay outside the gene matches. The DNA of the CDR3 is TGCGCCAGCAGCACCAGGACAGGGGTGAACGAGCAGTACTTC. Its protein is CASSTRTGVNEQYF.

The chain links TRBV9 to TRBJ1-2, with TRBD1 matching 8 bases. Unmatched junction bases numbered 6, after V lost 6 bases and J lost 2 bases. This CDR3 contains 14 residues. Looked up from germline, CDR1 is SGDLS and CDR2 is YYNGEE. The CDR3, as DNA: TGTGCCAGCACCAGGGACAGGCCGAACTATGGCTACACCTTC. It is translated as CASTRDRPNYGYTF.

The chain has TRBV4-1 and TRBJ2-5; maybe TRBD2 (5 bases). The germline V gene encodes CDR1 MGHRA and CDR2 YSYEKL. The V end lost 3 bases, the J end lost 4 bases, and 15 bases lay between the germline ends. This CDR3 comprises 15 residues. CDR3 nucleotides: TGCGCCAGCAGCCAGGACCCGGGATCTACAGAGACCCAGTACTTC. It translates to CASSQDPGSTETQYF.

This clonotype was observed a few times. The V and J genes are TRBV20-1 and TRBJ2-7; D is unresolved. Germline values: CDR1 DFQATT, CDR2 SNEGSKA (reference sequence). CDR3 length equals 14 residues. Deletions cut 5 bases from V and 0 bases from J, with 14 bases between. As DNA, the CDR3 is TGCAGTGCTCCTCCCGCCCACAGCTCCTACGAGCAGTACTTC. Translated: CSAPPAHSSYEQYF.

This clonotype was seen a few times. The CDR3 is CASSLASGTVASPLHF. In DNA, the CDR3 is TGTGCCAGCAGCTTAGCTTCTGGCACAGTAGCATCACCCCTCCACTTT. The chain recombines TRBV7-8 with TRBJ1-6, with D hard to call. CDR1 SGHVS and CDR2 FQNEAQ come from the germline V gene. CDR3 size: 16 residues. With 0 bases removed from V and 10 bases from J, the gap between germline ends came to 16 bases.